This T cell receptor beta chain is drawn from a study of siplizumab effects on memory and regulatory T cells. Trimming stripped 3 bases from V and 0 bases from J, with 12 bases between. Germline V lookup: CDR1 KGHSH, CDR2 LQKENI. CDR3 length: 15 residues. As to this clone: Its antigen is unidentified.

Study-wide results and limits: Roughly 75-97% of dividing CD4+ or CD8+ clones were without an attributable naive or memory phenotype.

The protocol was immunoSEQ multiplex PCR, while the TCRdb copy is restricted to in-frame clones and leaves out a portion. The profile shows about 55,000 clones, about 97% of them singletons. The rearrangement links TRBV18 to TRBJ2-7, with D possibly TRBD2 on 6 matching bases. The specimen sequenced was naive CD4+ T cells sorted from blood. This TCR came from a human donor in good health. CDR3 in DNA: TGTGCCAGCTCACCCTTCCGGGACTCCTCCTACGAGCAGTACTTC. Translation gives CASSPFRDSSYEQYF.